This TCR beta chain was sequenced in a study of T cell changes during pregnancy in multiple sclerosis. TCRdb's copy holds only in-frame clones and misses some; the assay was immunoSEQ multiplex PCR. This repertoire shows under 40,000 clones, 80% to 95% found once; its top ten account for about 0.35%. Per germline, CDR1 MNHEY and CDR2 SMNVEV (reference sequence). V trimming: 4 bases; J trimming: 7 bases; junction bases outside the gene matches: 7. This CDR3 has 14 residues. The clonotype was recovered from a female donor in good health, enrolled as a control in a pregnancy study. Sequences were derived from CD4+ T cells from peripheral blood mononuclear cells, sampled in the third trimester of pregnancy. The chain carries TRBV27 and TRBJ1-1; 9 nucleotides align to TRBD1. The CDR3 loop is CASSWVQGAGEAFF. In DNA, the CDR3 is TGTGCCAGCAGTTGGGTACAGGGGGCCGGTGAAGCTTTCTTT.